These T cell receptor beta chains were read from a single sample in a study of CD8 T cells in Susac syndrome. MiXCR, applied by TCRdb to the immunoSEQ multiplex PCR reads, yields one record per CDR3 protein. The table includes approximately 190,000 distinct CDR3 sequences, roughly 96% detected once. Specimen: CD4+ T cells from PBMCs. These receptors originate from a human donor with multiple sclerosis. The CDR3 runs from the conserved cysteine through the conserved F or W.

J: TRBJ2-3; V: TRBV29-1; CDR3: CSVLHVLAEWDTQYF
J: TRBJ1-2; V: TRBV12-5; CDR3: CASGASWTAYGYTF
J: TRBJ2-5; V: TRBV20-1; CDR3: CSVLPGGGYSAQYF
J: TRBJ2-3; V: TRBV7-9; CDR3: CASSLRGTSGITDTQYF
J: TRBJ1-3; V: TRBV29-1; CDR3: CSVETMKDTIYF
J: TRBJ1-1; V: TRBV20-1; CDR3: CSAHTVNTEAFF
J: TRBJ2-7; V: TRBV12-3/TRBV12-4; CDR3: CASSFGAAYEQYF
J: TRBJ1-2; V: TRBV9; CDR3: CASSVGGVVGYTF
J: TRBJ1-5; V: TRBV6-6; CDR3: CASASRVGNQPQHF
J: TRBJ1-2; V: TRBV29-1; CDR3: CSSAPRPTQGSYGYTF
J: TRBJ2-1; V: TRBV3-1; CDR3: CASRAGGGNYNEQFF
J: TRBJ1-2; V: TRBV29-1; CDR3: CSVLHTGAYGYTF
J: TRBJ1-2; V: TRBV19; CDR3: CASSITNSGYTF
J: TRBJ1-4; V: TRBV6-6; CDR3: CASSVGQGDGLFF
J: TRBJ2-1; V: TRBV12-3/TRBV12-4; CDR3: CASSSHPLLAGVYNEQFF
J: TRBJ1-2; V: TRBV24-1; CDR3: CATSDHTNGLGYGYTF
J: TRBJ2-1; V: TRBV20-1; CDR3: CSARDQRGSSYNEQFF
J: TRBJ2-7; V: TRBV9; CDR3: CASSVDLSSSYEQYF
J: TRBJ2-6; V: TRBV30; CDR3: CAWDPGRSSTGANVLTF
J: TRBJ1-5; V: TRBV30; CDR3: CAWGRDRVGQPQHF
J: TRBJ2-7; V: TRBV30; CDR3: CACGGTSYEQYF
J: TRBJ1-4; V: TRBV2; CDR3: CASQGAGEKLFF
J: TRBJ2-3; V: TRBV9; CDR3: CASSPRDSYTQYF
J: TRBJ1-1; V: TRBV7-8; CDR3: CASSLVIKSGTEAFF
J: TRBJ2-2; V: TRBV30; CDR3: CASTWGPGELFF
J: TRBJ1-2; V: TRBV29-1; CDR3: CSALHQMYGYTF
J: TRBJ1-1; V: TRBV2; CDR3: CASSRSPNTEAFF
J: TRBJ2-5; V: TRBV5-1; CDR3: CASSLEGGPEETQYF
J: TRBJ1-2; V: TRBV3-1; CDR3: CASSHGGANYGYTF
J: TRBJ2-2; V: TRBV20-1; CDR3: CSARDDQEAGELFF
J: TRBJ1-2; V: TRBV6-2/TRBV6-3; CDR3: CASSVPKQYYGYTF
J: TRBJ1-2; V: TRBV29-1; CDR3: CSAGTLHAGYTF
J: TRBJ2-3; V: TRBV18; CDR3: CASSSWTDLTDTQYF
J: TRBJ2-2; V: TRBV2; CDR3: CASRQANGELFF
J: TRBJ1-2; V: TRBV6-1; CDR3: CASRRQGADGYTF
J: TRBJ1-2; V: TRBV20-1; CDR3: CSAKGQGQSGYTF
J: TRBJ2-7; V: TRBV3-1; CDR3: CASSQEGQGLSEQYF
J: TRBJ2-5; V: TRBV5-4; CDR3: CASSLYDVLQETQYF
J: TRBJ2-7; V: TRBV7-9; CDR3: CASAWGSPSDEQYF
J: TRBJ2-6; V: TRBV5-4; CDR3: CASSLSLSGANVLTF
J: TRBJ2-1; V: TRBV20-1; CDR3: CSARLDYEQFF
J: TRBJ2-5; V: TRBV7-8; CDR3: CASSLAHRAPQETQYF
J: TRBJ2-5; V: TRBV29-1; CDR3: CSAGGGAETQYF
J: TRBJ2-7; V: TRBV5-1; CDR3: CASSLVPGESSYEQYF
J: TRBJ2-3; V: TRBV29-1; CDR3: CSVGKGGTDTQYF
J: TRBJ1-5; V: TRBV7-2; CDR3: CASSSEMGSNQPQHF
J: TRBJ2-5; V: TRBV24-1; CDR3: CATSGGAETQYF
J: TRBJ1-1; V: TRBV30; CDR3: CAWSRQLNTEAFF
J: TRBJ2-3; V: TRBV24-1; CDR3: CATSDPRTSGDTQYF
J: TRBJ2-1; V: TRBV30; CDR3: CAWSAGTSGVNEQFF
J: TRBJ2-1; V: TRBV14; CDR3: CASSLRLAINNEQFF
J: TRBJ1-1; V: TRBV29-1; CDR3: CSVERQAPGGTEAFF